These 13 T cell receptor beta chains were all obtained from the same sample, sequenced in a study of blood T cells in healthy people across ages. Then a second PCR, running about 7 to 11 cycles, was carried out with a sample-barcoded 5' primer and a J-beta primer mix. One entry per CDR3 protein, called by TCRdb with MiXCR from the 5' RACE reads. The table has some 1.6 million distinct CDR3 sequences, about 32% seen once. The sequenced sample consisted of blood. These receptors originate from a woman aged 25 to 39 in good health.

A note on this clonotype: A read error may be the cause here, since a much bigger clone is one base away. This chain connects TRBV29-1 to TRBJ2-5; 10 bases agree with TRBD2. Germline CDR1 reads SQVTM; CDR2 reads ANQGSEA. The CDR3 is 15 residues long. CDR3 loop: CSATSGLAVQEIQYF. DNA of the CDR3: TGCAGCGCAACCTCCGGACTAGCGGTACAAGAGATCCAGTACTTC.

The chain has TRBV9 and TRBJ2-2; 9 nucleotides align to TRBD2. V dropped 0 bases and J dropped 5; count of bases not matched to a gene: 8. The CDR3 is 17 residues long. The germline gives CDR1 SGDLS, CDR2 YYNGEE. DNA for the CDR3: TGTGCCAGCAGCGTAGCGCCCGGCGGGAGGGGTACCGGGGAGCTGTTTTTT. Protein: CASSVAPGGRGTGELFF.

This clonotype appeared a few times. The chain is built from TRBV7-8 and TRBJ2-2, with D uncertain. CDR1 is SGHVS and CDR2 is FQNEAQ in the germline V gene. With 6 bases removed from V and 0 bases from J, the gap between germline ends came to 11 bases. The CDR3 covers 15 residues. CDR3 protein: CASSKDGSNTGELFF. The CDR3 region has the DNA TGTGCCAGCAGTAAAGACGGATCGAACACCGGGGAGCTGTTTTTT.

Of note for this clonotype: A read error may explain this, as a much larger clone is one base away. This chain links TRBV18 with TRBJ2-3; 8 positions match TRBD2. The CDR3 is made up of 16 amino acids. Germline CDR1 is KGHSH and CDR2 is LQKENI. The CDR3 sequence: CVSSPGDRGGRDTQYF. The CDR3 nucleotides read TGTGTCAGCTCACCAGGAGATCGGGGGGGCCGAGATACGCAGTATTTT.

V and J are TRBV5-6 and TRBJ2-3; a weak D match, TRBD2 (5 bases). The CDR3 sequence is 14 residues long. Germline CDR1 is SGHDT and CDR2 is YYEEEE. Trimming stripped 4 bases from V and 6 bases from J, with 15 bases between. The CDR3 loop reads CASSLGALGDTQYF. In DNA form, the CDR3 reads TGTGCCAGCAGCCTGGGAGCCCTCGGGGATACGCAGTATTTT.

The chain is built from TRBV3-1 and TRBJ2-1; D gene ambiguous. With 3 bases removed from V and 0 bases from J, the gap between germline ends came to 6 bases. CDR3 length equals 14 residues. CDR1 and CDR2 (germline): LGHDT, YNNKEL (reference sequence). CDR3 residues: CASSHPSSYNEQFF. The DNA for the CDR3 is TGTGCCAGCAGCCACCCGAGCTCCTACAATGAGCAGTTCTTC.

This rearrangement joins TRBV3-1 to TRBJ2-3, with D tentatively TRBD2 (6 bases). Trimming removed 5 bases at V and 5 bases at J, with 23 bases between. This CDR3 is 17 amino acids long. Looked up from germline, CDR1 is LGHDT and CDR2 is YNNKEL (reference sequence). The CDR3 reads CASSDHTGTPFLDTQYF. The CDR3 nucleotides read TGTGCCAGCAGCGACCACACCGGGACTCCTTTCTTAGATACGCAGTATTTT.

V and J are TRBV12-3 or TRBV12-4 and TRBJ2-2, with TRBD2 as a possible D gene (5 bases). The V and J ends lost 7 bases and 4 bases respectively, with 10 bases between them. This CDR3 spans 13 amino acids. The DNA of the CDR3 is TGTGCCAGCAACCCTCGGGGCACCGGGGAGCTGTTTTTT. Residues: CASNPRGTGELFF.

This clonotype has only one observation. V gene TRBV12-3 or TRBV12-4 combines with J gene TRBJ2-2; the D gene is possibly TRBD2 (7 bases). V was trimmed by 2 bases and J by 16 bases, leaving 11 bases between them. The CDR3 spans 11 residues. The CDR3 spells CASSLTGGRFF. The CDR3 nucleotides read TGTGCCAGCAGTTTAACCGGGGGGCGGTTTTTT.

The rearrangement joins TRBV9 to TRBJ1-5; D ambiguous. Germline assignment: CDR1 SGDLS and CDR2 YYNGEE. Trimming stripped 4 bases from V and 5 bases from J, with 10 bases between. The CDR3 is made up of 13 amino acids. Here the CDR3 reads CASSRRTDQPQHF. The DNA for the CDR3 is TGTGCCAGCAGCAGACGGACGGATCAGCCCCAGCATTTT.

The V and J genes are TRBV6-1 and TRBJ2-2; D perhaps matches TRBD1 (6 bases). V lost 6 bases, J lost 4 bases, and 15 bases lay in between. The CDR3 runs to 15 residues. Germline CDR1 and CDR2: MNHNS and SASEGT. The chain's CDR3 is CASSRRDISTGELFF. CDR3 nucleotides: TGTGCCAGCAGCCGACGGGACATAAGCACCGGGGAGCTGTTTTTT.

V is TRBV7-9 and J is TRBJ2-1, with TRBD2 matching 11 bases. The germline gives CDR1 SEHNR, CDR2 FQNEAQ (reference sequence). CDR3 size: 17 residues. Germline trimming cut 5 bases from V and 9 bases from J; bases unmatched to any gene: 15. Here the CDR3 DNA reads TGTGCCAGCAGCCAAGATCTGGCGAGACTAGCGGGAACTGAGCAGTTCTTC. Protein: CASSQDLARLAGTEQFF.

The chain combines TRBV7-8 with TRBJ1-2; D remains ambiguous. CDR3 length: 15 residues. V gave up 1 base and J gave up 5 bases, with 14 bases separating them. Germline loops: CDR1 SGHVS, CDR2 FQNEAQ. The CDR3 here is CASSLGAPRLYGYTF. The DNA for the CDR3 is TGTGCCAGCAGCTTAGGTGCCCCACGTTTATATGGCTACACCTTC.